This passage covers 2 T cell receptor beta chains from one sample sequenced in a study of shared clonotypes between healthy human individuals. Libraries were prepared by immunoSEQ multiplex PCR; TCRdb keeps only in-frame clonotypes and omits some of them. This table holds a few hundred thousand clones, 97% found once. The sample was naive CD4+ T cells sorted from blood. Documented subset: CD45RA+ positively selected. The origin of the receptors is a woman in her 30s in good health.

The chain uses TRBV11-2 and TRBJ2-4; 7 nucleotides align to TRBD2. Germline trimming cut 3 bases from V and 1 base from J; bases unmatched to any gene: 9. The CDR3 extends over 17 amino acids. In germline, CDR1 is SGHAT, CDR2 FQNNGV. For the CDR3, the DNA is TGTGCCAGCAGCTTGAATTGGGGGAGGGAGGCCAAAAACATTCAGTACTTC. This codes for CASSLNWGREAKNIQYF.

The table lists this clone with a few counts. This chain joins TRBV6-1 and TRBJ1-2; D is unresolved. This CDR3 has 14 amino acids. CDR1 and CDR2 (germline): MNHNS, SASEGT. The V gene lost 2 bases and the J gene lost 5 bases, with 12 bases spanning the gap. In DNA, the CDR3 is TGTGCCAGCAGTGAAACCCGGGATGGGTATGGCTACACCTTC. Translation gives CASSETRDGYGYTF.